This TCR beta chain was obtained from a study of blood T cell repertoires in COVID-19. Clones were sequenced by immunoSEQ multiplex PCR, and TCRdb holds only the in-frame ones, with some missing. The sample yields 150,000 or so clones, roughly 84% seen once. Per germline, CDR1 SNHLY and CDR2 FYNNEI. V shed 6 bases, J shed 2 bases, and the junction held 10 bases outside the gene matches. CDR3 length equals 17 residues. This TCR was sampled from a man between 18 and 35 years old with active or convalescent COVID-19. Source material: peripheral blood. The chain couples TRBV2 to TRBJ2-3; 11 bases are shared with TRBD2. The CDR3 DNA follows: TGTGCCAGCAGAACTAGCGGGGGAGCCCAAACCACAGATACGCAGTATTTT. Translation: CASRTSGGAQTTDTQYF.